This T cell receptor beta chain was observed in a study of blood T cell repertoires in COVID-19. In the original analysis: It was from reference gene primer amplification that nucleated cell counts were estimated. Data came from immunoSEQ multiplex PCR; TCRdb stores just in-frame clones and leaves some out. V, J and clone size are taken as reported in that table, and D and trimming were inferred from the DNA itself. Altogether about 69,000 clones are present, 85% being singletons, with the ten largest covering around 3.2%. This CDR3 has 15 amino acids. The V and J ends lost 2 bases and 5 bases respectively, with 18 bases between them. CDR1 and CDR2 from the germline V gene are GTSNPN and SVGIG (reference sequence).

The rearrangement links TRBV30 to TRBJ1-1, with D possibly matching TRBD1 (6 bases). The sample was peripheral blood. The sequence derives from a man at least 80 years old with acute or convalescent COVID-19. The CDR3 coding sequence is TGTGCCTGGAGTCCGACGCCAGGCCAGGGGACTGAAGCTTTCTTT. This encodes CAWSPTPGQGTEAFF.